This T cell receptor (beta chain) was obtained from a study of blood T cells in healthy people across ages. This clonotype was counted ten times or more. Its specificity is unknown. With 5 bases removed from V and 3 bases from J, the gap between germline ends came to 11 bases. The CDR3 is 13 amino acids. Study results and limitations: For the donors, CMV status was unknown and possibly confounded expanded clonotype changes. Diversity figures derived from one million T cells were judged to underestimate the true value.

A second PCR, run for 7 to 11 cycles, used a sample-barcoded 5' primer plus a J-beta primer mix. A template-switch adaptor with 12 random nucleotides tagged each cDNA molecule. Each single sample gave us at least 2.5 million CDR3-containing paired-end reads. From the 5' RACE reads, TCRdb called clonotypes with MiXCR, one entry per CDR3 protein. In the table there are approximately 810,000 distinct CDR3 sequences, 25% to 35% of which are singletons. This TCR came from a woman aged 80 or older in good health. The sequencing input was blood. The chain is built from TRBV12-3 or TRBV12-4 and TRBJ2-7; D is undetermined. CDR3 nucleotide sequence: TGTGCCAGCAGTGATTCCCTGGTCTACGAGCAGTACTTC. It specifies CASSDSLVYEQYF.